What follows are 7 T cell receptor beta chains derived from one specimen sequenced in a study of T cell clonality in common variable immunodeficiency. TCRdb keeps only in-frame clones here, not all; method: immunoSEQ multiplex PCR. The table lists under 40,000 clones, with no singletons. The source material was peripheral blood mononuclear cells. These receptors were taken from a person between 18 and 75 years old in good health.

This clone turned up a few times. The DNA ends 3 residues before the CDR3 does, and the rest of the CDR3 is filled in from the germline J gene. The chain employs TRBV11-1 and TRBJ2-1; possible D gene TRBD2, 5 bases. The V gene lost 3 bases and the J gene lost 2 bases, with 11 bases spanning the gap. This CDR3 contains 15 residues. Germline V gives CDR1 SGHAT, CDR2 FQDESV (reference sequence). CDR3 region: CASSFSGATYNEQFF. The sequenced CDR3 bases are TGTGCCAGCAGCTTCAGCGGAGCGACCTACAATGAG.

This clone has ten or more counts. From the germline J gene comes the end of the CDR3, since the read stops 3 residues before it. The chain recombines TRBV2 with TRBJ2-2, with a tentative D call TRBD2 (5 bases). CDR3 length: 12 amino acids. Germline CDR1 reads SNHLY; CDR2 reads FYNNEI. Trimming shortened V by 8 bases and J by 6 bases, and 10 bases separated the two germline ends. CDR3 sequence: CASRAEAGELFF. The sequenced part of the CDR3 DNA is TGTGCCAGCCGCGCGGAGGCCGGGGAG.

This clone appeared many times. Read data end 3 residues before the CDR3 end; the end is taken from the germline J gene. J is TRBJ1-4 and V is TRBV30; D not resolved. V lost 0 bases and J 8 bases, leaving 19 bases between the germline ends. There are 16 residues in the CDR3. Germline loops: CDR1 GTSNPN, CDR2 SVGIG (reference sequence). The part of the CDR3 DNA that was read is TGTGCCTGGAGTGTACGGCCGTTCGAGGGTTCCGAAAAA. Protein: CAWSVRPFEGSEK. The complete CDR3 protein is CAWSVRPFEGSEKLFF.

This clone has a count of ten or more. The read terminates 3 residues ahead of where the CDR3 ends, so the germline J gene completes it. The chain employs TRBV20-1 and TRBJ2-1; no definite D call. Germline lookup yields CDR1 DFQATT and CDR2 SNEGSKA (reference sequence). The CDR3 length is 17 residues. The V end lost 0 bases, the J end lost 1 base, and 16 bases lay between the germline ends. The CDR3 DNA, read in part, is TGCAGTGCTAGAGATATCCCAGGTAGGCTATCCTACAATGAG. Amino acids: CSARDIPGRLSYNE. The whole CDR3 is CSARDIPGRLSYNEQFF.

This clone was picked up many times. The sequenced fragment ends 3 residues before the CDR3 boundary, so the rest is inferred from the germline J gene. The chain joins TRBV20-1 to TRBJ2-5; D uncertain. Germline CDR1 DFQATT, CDR2 SNEGSKA (reference sequence). The germline V and J ends were trimmed by 3 bases and 4 bases, with 18 bases remaining between them. The CDR3 runs to 15 residues. Here the CDR3 reads CSASVGLTGAETQYF. The sequenced CDR3 bases are TGCAGTGCTAGTGTGGGCCTAACCGGTGCAGAGACC.

This clone was counted ten times or more. The CDR3 extends 3 residues past the end of the read, so its final part is completed from the germline J gene. This sequence joins TRBV16 and TRBJ2-5; possible D gene TRBD2, 6 bases. There are 14 residues in the CDR3. The V end lost 2 bases, the J end lost 2 bases, and 9 bases lay between the germline ends. Looked up from germline, CDR1 is KGHSY and CDR2 is FQNENV. The DNA read from the CDR3 is TGTGCCAGCAGCCAAGGGGGGATTCAAGAGACC. Amino acid sequence: CASSQGGIQET. The complete CDR3 reads CASSQGGIQETQYF.

Ten or more counts support this clone. CDR3 bases read: TGTGCCACCCAGGGAGATTCTGGAAACACC. It encodes CATQGDSGNT. The whole CDR3 is CATQGDSGNTIYF. V gene TRBV19 combines with J gene TRBJ1-3; perhaps TRBD1 as D (5 bases). The sequence runs out 3 residues before the end of the CDR3; the remainder is reconstructed from the germline J gene. Trimming removed 10 bases at V and 1 base at J, with 11 bases between. The CDR3 loop spans 13 amino acids. The germline gives CDR1 LNHDA, CDR2 SQIVND (reference sequence).